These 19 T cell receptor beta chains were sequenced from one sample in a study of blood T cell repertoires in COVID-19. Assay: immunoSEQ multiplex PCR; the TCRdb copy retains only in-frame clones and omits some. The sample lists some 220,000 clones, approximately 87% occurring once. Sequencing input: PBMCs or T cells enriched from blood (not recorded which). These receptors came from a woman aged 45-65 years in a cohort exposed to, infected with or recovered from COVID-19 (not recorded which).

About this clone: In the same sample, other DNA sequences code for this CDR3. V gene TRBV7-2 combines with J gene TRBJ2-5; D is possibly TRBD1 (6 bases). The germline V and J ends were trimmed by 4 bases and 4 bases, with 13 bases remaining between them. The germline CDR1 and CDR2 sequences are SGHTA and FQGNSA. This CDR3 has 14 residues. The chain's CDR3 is CASSSIAGVETQYF. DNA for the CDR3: TGTGCCAGCAGCTCTATAGCAGGGGTAGAGACCCAGTACTTC.

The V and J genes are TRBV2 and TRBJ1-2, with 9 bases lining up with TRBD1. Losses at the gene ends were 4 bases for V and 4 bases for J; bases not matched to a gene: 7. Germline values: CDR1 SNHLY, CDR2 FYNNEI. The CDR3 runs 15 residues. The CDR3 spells CASSAPDRGIYGYTF. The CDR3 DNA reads TGTGCCAGCAGTGCGCCAGACAGGGGGATCTATGGCTACACCTTC.

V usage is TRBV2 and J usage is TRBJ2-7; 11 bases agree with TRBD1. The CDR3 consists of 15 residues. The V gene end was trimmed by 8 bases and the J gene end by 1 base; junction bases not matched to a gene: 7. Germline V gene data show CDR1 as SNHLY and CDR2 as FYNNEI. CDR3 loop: CASGMDRGLSYEQYF. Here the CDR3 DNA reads TGTGCCAGCGGAATGGACAGGGGGCTATCCTACGAGCAGTACTTC.

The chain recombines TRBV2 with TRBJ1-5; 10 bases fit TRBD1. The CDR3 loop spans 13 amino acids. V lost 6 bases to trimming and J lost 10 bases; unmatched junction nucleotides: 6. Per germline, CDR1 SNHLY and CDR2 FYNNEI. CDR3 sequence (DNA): TGTGCCAGCAGAGGGACAGGGGACGGTCCCCAGCATTTT. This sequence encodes CASRGTGDGPQHF. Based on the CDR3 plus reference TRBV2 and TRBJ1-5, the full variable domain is EPEVTQTPSHQVTQMGQEVILRCVPISNHLYFYWYRQILGQKVEFLVSFYNNEISEKSEIFDDQFSVERPDGSNFTLKIRSTKLEDSAMYFCASRGTGDGPQHFGDGTRLSIL.

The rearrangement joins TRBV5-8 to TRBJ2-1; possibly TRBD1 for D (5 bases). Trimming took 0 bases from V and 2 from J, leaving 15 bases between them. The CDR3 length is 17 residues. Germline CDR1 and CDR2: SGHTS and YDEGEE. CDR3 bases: TGTGCCAGCAGCTTGGCTCTCGACAGTTCCGCCTACAATGAGCAGTTCTTC. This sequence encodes CASSLALDSSAYNEQFF.

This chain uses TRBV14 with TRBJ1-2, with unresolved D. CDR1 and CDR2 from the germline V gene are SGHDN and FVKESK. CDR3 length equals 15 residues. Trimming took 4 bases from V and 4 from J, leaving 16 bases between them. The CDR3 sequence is CASSPRRSSRYGYTF. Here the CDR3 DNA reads TGTGCCAGCAGCCCCCGCAGGTCATCACGCTATGGCTACACCTTC.

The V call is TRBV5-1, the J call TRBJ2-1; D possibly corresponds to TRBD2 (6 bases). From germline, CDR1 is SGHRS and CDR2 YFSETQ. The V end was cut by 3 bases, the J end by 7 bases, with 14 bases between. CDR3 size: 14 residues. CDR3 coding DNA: TGCGCCAGCAGCTACGCCCCCGGACTAAATGAGCAGTTCTTC. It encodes CASSYAPGLNEQFF.

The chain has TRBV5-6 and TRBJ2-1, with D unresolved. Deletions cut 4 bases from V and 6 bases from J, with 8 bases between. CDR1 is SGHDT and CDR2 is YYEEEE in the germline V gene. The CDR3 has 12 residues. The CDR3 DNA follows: TGTGCCAGCAGCGGGCAGATCAATGAGCAGTTCTTC. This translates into CASSGQINEQFF.

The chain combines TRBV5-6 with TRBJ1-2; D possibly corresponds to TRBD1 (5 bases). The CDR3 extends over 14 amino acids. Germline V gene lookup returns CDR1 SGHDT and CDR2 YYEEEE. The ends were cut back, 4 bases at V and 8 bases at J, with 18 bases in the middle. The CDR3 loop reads CASSPGQGRLGYTF. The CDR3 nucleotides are TGTGCCAGCAGCCCCGGCCAGGGCCGATTGGGCTACACCTTC.

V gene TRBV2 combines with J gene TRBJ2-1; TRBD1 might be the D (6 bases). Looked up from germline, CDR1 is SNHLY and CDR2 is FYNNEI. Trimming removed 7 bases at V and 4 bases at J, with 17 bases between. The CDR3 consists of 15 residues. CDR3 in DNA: TGTGCCAGCAACTCCGAAGGGGGTTTATACAATGAGCAGTTCTTC. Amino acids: CASNSEGGLYNEQFF.

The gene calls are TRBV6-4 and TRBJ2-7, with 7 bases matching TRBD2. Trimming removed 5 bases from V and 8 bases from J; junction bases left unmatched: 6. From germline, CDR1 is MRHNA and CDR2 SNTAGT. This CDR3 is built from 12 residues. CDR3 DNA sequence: TGTGCCAGCAGTCCCTCAGGGACTAAGCAGTACTTC. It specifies CASSPSGTKQYF.

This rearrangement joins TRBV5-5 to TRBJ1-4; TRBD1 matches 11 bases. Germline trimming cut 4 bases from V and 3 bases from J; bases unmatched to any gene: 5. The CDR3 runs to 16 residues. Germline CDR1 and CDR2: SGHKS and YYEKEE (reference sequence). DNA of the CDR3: TGTGCCAGCAGCCAGGGACAGGGGGAAGCTAATGAAAAACTGTTTTTT. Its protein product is CASSQGQGEANEKLFF.

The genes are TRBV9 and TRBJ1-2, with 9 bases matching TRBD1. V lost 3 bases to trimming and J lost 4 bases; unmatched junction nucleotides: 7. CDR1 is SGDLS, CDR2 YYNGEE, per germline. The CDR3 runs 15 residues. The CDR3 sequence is CASSEGQGSVYGYTF. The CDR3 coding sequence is TGTGCCAGCAGCGAGGGACAGGGAAGTGTCTATGGCTACACCTTC. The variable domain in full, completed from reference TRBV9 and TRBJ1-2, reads DSGVTQTPKHLITATGQRVTLRCSPRSGDLSVYWYQQSLDQGLQFLIQYYNGEERAKGNILERFSAQQFPDLHSELNLSSLELGDSALYFCASSEGQGSVYGYTFGSGTRLTVV.

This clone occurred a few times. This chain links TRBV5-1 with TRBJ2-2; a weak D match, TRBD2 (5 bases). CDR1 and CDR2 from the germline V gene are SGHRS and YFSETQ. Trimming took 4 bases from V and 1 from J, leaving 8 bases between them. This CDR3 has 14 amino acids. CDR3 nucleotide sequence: TGCGCCAGCAGCGGACGGGGGAACACCGGGGAGCTGTTTTTT. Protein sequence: CASSGRGNTGELFF.

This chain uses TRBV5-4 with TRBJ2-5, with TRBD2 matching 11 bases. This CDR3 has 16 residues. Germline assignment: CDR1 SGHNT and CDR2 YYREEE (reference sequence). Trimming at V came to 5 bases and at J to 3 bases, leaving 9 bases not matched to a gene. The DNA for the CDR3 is TGTGCCAGCAGACCCGCCGGGACTAGCGGTGAAGAGACCCAGTACTTC. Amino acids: CASRPAGTSGEETQYF.

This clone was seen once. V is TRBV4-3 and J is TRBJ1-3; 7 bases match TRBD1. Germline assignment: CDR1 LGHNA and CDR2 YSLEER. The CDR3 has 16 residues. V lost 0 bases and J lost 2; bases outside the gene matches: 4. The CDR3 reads CASSQDVTGAGNTIYF. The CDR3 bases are TGCGCCAGCAGCCAAGATGTTACAGGGGCTGGAAACACCATATATTTT.

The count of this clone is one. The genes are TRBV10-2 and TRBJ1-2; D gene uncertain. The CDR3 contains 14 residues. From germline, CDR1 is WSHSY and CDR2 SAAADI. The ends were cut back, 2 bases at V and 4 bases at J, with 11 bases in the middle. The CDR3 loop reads CASSESVEGYGYTF. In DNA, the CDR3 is TGCGCCAGCAGTGAGAGCGTGGAGGGCTATGGCTACACCTTC.

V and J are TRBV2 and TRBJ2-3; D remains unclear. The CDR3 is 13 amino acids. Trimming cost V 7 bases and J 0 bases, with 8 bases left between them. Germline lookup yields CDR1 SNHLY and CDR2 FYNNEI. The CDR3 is CASKPDSTDTQYF. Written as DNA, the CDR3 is TGTGCCAGCAAGCCCGATAGCACAGATACGCAGTATTTT.

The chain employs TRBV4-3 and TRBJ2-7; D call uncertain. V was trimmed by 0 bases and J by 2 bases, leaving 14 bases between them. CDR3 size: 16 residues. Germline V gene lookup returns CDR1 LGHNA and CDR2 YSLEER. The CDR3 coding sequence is TGCGCCAGCAGCCAAGATAGAGTGAGCCTAGCCTACGAGCAGTACTTC. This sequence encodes CASSQDRVSLAYEQYF.